A selection of T cell receptor beta chains follows, all from one sample in a study of T cell repertoires in cytomegalovirus infection. Each CDR3 protein is one row after TCRdb ran MiXCR on the reads. The table includes hundreds of thousands of distinct CDR3 sequences, around 9.6% detected once. Material: PBMCs. These receptors were obtained from a human donor in good health (CMV status not recorded). Some clones in this sample may be carry-over from other donors' samples. Each CDR3 is given with its conserved first and last residue. Each record gives: J gene, D gene, V gene, clone size, CDR3 DNA, CDR3 protein. A D gene is named only where the DNA matches it firmly. Not every row has a clone size; where given, it reads once, few, many or a size class.

TRBJ2-3 | TRBD2 | TRBV7-2 | many | TGTGCCAGCAGCCGGGACTATCTCTCCACAGATACGCAGTATTTT | CASSRDYLSTDTQYF
TRBJ2-7 | NA | TRBV10-2 | many | TGCGCCAGCAGTCCCTCCGGGACAACGGGTACCTACGAGCAGTACTTC | CASSPSGTTGTYEQYF
TRBJ1-1 | NA | TRBV28 | NA | TGTGCCAGCAGTGAAGGGCGGGACACTGAAGCTTTCTTT | CASSEGRDTEAFF
TRBJ2-3 | TRBD2 | TRBV20-1 | NA | TGCGGTGCCGGGGCGGTAAGCGGGGGATCAACAGATACGCAGTATTTT | CGAGAVSGGSTDTQYF
TRBJ2-1 | NA | TRBV5-1 | NA | TGCGCCAGCAGCTTGGAAGGTTTTAACTACAATGAGCAGTTCTTC | CASSLEGFNYNEQFF
TRBJ2-2 | NA | TRBV2 | NA | TGTGCCAGCAGTGTAGTGCGGCACAAGAACACCGGGGAGCTGTTTTTT | CASSVVRHKNTGELFF
TRBJ1-2 | TRBD1 | TRBV20-1 | few | TGCAGTGCTAGAGCCCCCGACAGGGGGTACTATGGCTACACCTTC | CSARAPDRGYYGYTF
TRBJ1-1 | NA | TRBV19 | NA | TGTGCCAGTAGTAAGGCAGGGGCGAACACTGAAGCTTTCTTT | CASSKAGANTEAFF
TRBJ2-3 | NA | TRBV29-1 | NA | TGCAGCGTCGACCCAGGGTTCACAGATACGCAGTATTTT | CSVDPGFTDTQYF
TRBJ2-4 | NA | TRBV6-1 | many | TGTGCCAGCAGCCTAGGGAACTTTGGTAGAGAAAACATTCAGTACTTC | CASSLGNFGRENIQYF
TRBJ2-5 | NA | TRBV29-1 | many | TGCAGCGGACAGCCGGCACCAGGGGAGACCCAGTACTTC | CSGQPAPGETQYF
TRBJ1-2 | TRBD1 | TRBV7-2 | many | TGTGCCAGCAGCTTAGCCGGGACAGTGAGAAGCTACACCTTC | CASSLAGTVRSYTF
TRBJ2-2 | TRBD1 | TRBV6-2/TRBV6-3 | few | TGTGCCAGCAGAACGACAGGGGGTCACGGGGAGCTGTTTTTT | CASRTTGGHGELFF
TRBJ1-1 | NA | TRBV7-9 | many | TGTGCCAGCAGCCCTGGTGCCTACACTGAAGCTTTCTTT | CASSPGAYTEAFF
TRBJ1-1 | NA | TRBV7-9 | many | TGTGCCAGCAGCCCAAGGGGGAGACTGGACACTGAAGCTTTCTTT | CASSPRGRLDTEAFF
TRBJ2-5 | NA | TRBV5-4 | few | TGTGCCAGCAGTTTTCCGGGACGGCAAGAGACCCAGTACTTC | CASSFPGRQETQYF
TRBJ2-1 | NA | TRBV7-6 | many | TGTGCCAGCAGCTTAGCCACGGCCAGTTATGAGCAGTTCTTC | CASSLATASYEQFF
TRBJ2-5 | NA | TRBV6-1 | NA | TGTGCCAGCAGTGAAAAGGGGATAAAAGAGACCCAGTACTTC | CASSEKGIKETQYF
TRBJ1-1 | NA | TRBV11-3 | many | TGTGCCAGCAGCTTAAACCACGGACAAGCTTTCTTT | CASSLNHGQAFF
TRBJ2-1 | NA | TRBV20-1 | NA | TGCAGTGCTCCACGCCGGCGGAGACTGTTTGATGAGCAGTTCTTC | CSAPRRRRLFDEQFF
TRBJ2-2 | TRBD2 | TRBV7-9 | few | TGTGCCAGCAGCTCCACCGTGACTAGCGCTCATGAGCTGTTTTTT | CASSSTVTSAHELFF
TRBJ1-1 | NA | TRBV12-3/TRBV12-4 | many | TGTGCCAGCAGTTTAGGCGGGACGCACACTGAAGCTTTCTTT | CASSLGGTHTEAFF